This T cell receptor (beta chain) emerged from a study of blood T cell repertoires in COVID-19. Overall study context: The origin of the acute and convalescent COVID-19 samples was the United States, Italy and Spain. PBMCs, B-cell-depleted T cells, or T cells provided the cDNA or gDNA that made up the material.

Under the authors' procedure: Reference gene primer amplification gave nucleated cell count estimates. The repertoire was sequenced with immunoSEQ multiplex PCR; TCRdb's copy has only in-frame clones and lacks some. From that table come the V and J calls and clone size; the DNA was used to work out D and trimming. The sample lists about 29,000 clones, roughly nine tenths occurring once. CDR3 size: 17 residues. After removal of 3 bases from V and 5 bases from J, the junction contained 13 bases not matched to a gene. The germline V gene encodes CDR1 MGHRA and CDR2 YSYEKL. The clonotype originates from a human donor with active COVID-19. The donor label of this sample is uncertain. Sequencing input: peripheral blood. The chain is built from TRBV4-1 and TRBJ2-5; 9 bases align to TRBD2. The CDR3 region has the DNA TGCGCCAGCAGCCAGGACCTACTGGGTAGCGGGGGTGAGACCCAGTACTTC. Protein product: CASSQDLLGSGGETQYF.